These T cell receptor beta chains were read from a single sample in a study of T cell responses to AZD1222 COVID-19 vaccine. Clones were sequenced by immunoSEQ multiplex PCR, and TCRdb holds only the in-frame ones, with some missing. The table shows around 190,000 clones, with approximately 92% occurring only once. The sequenced sample was peripheral blood, obtained on day 0 of AZD1222 vaccination. Receptors originate from an adult in good health. CDR3s include the opening cysteine and the closing phenylalanine or tryptophan. D genes are given only for firm matches. Some rows have no size entry. The others give once, few or many, or a class for an expanded clone.

size | J | D | V | CDR3 | DNA
- | TRBJ1-5 | - | TRBV19 | CASNEMSNQPQHF | TGTGCCAGTAATGAAATGAGCAATCAGCCCCAGCATTTT
once | TRBJ1-5 | - | TRBV2 | CASSEQNQPQHF | TGTGCCAGCAGTGAACAGAATCAGCCCCAGCATTTT
- | TRBJ1-3 | TRBD1 | TRBV11-2 | CASSLAHSRTGGYTIYF | TGTGCCAGCAGCTTAGCCCATAGCAGGACAGGGGGATACACCATATATTTT
- | TRBJ2-3 | - | TRBV11-3 | CASSFQGGNTDTQYF | TGTGCCAGCAGCTTCCAGGGGGGAAACACAGATACGCAGTATTTT
- | TRBJ2-5 | TRBD2 | TRBV2 | CASRTGTSFETQYF | TGTGCCAGCAGGACCGGGACTAGTTTTGAGACCCAGTACTTC
- | TRBJ1-2 | - | TRBV29-1 | CSVELSRNYGYTF | TGCAGCGTTGAACTCTCCCGTAACTATGGCTACACCTTC
- | TRBJ2-5 | - | TRBV2 | CASRLSETQYF | TGTGCCAGCAGGCTCTCGGAGACCCAGTACTTC
- | TRBJ1-2 | TRBD1 | TRBV7-8 | CASSSLPRLTGEEYGYTF | TGTGCCAGCAGCTCATTACCGCGCCTGACAGGGGAGGAGTATGGCTACACCTTC
- | TRBJ1-2 | TRBD1 | TRBV12-5 | CASGPGGLGVYGYTF | TGTGCTAGTGGCCCAGGGGGCCTAGGGGTCTATGGCTACACCTTC
- | TRBJ2-2 | TRBD1 | TRBV6-5 | CASSPDRGAGELFF | TGTGCCAGCAGTCCTGACAGGGGGGCCGGGGAGCTGTTTTTT
- | TRBJ2-3 | - | TRBV2 | CASSIGWGSTDTQYF | TGTGCCAGCAGTATAGGGTGGGGGAGCACAGATACGCAGTATTTT
- | TRBJ2-5 | - | TRBV10-3 | CAISGAQETQYF | TGTGCCATCAGTGGGGCCCAAGAGACCCAGTACTTC
- | TRBJ2-5 | TRBD2 | TRBV15 | CATSRDRGEETQYF | TGTGCCACCAGCAGAGATCGGGGGGAAGAGACCCAGTACTTC
- | TRBJ1-1 | - | TRBV5-1 | CASSSVTRLNTEAFF | TGCGCCAGCAGCTCCGTCACCCGCCTCAACACTGAAGCTTTCTTT
- | TRBJ2-1 | - | TRBV5-8 | CASSLVRRLGQFF | TGTGCCAGCAGCTTGGTCAGACGCCTGGGGCAGTTCTTC
- | TRBJ2-1 | - | TRBV5-1 | CASSLDSGSSYNEQFF | TGCGCCAGCAGCTTAGACAGTGGAAGCTCCTACAATGAGCAGTTCTTC